This TCR beta chain was recorded in a study of blood T cell repertoires in COVID-19. Study context: Acute and convalescent COVID-19 specimens originated in the United States, Italy and Spain. In each case, the material was cDNA or gDNA derived from T cells, B-cell-depleted T cells, or PBMCs.

Trimming pared 6 bases from V and 2 bases from J, leaving 17 bases between. CDR1 is MDHEN and CDR2 is SYDVKM in the germline V gene. This CDR3 comprises 15 residues. Original methodology: Reference gene primer amplification gave estimated nucleated cell counts. TCRdb's table, derived via immunoSEQ multiplex PCR, lists solely in-frame clones and lacks some. V, J and clone size are taken as reported in that table, and D and trimming were inferred from the DNA itself. The table includes around 140,000 clones, 81% detected once. V and J are TRBV28 and TRBJ2-7; TRBD1 is a possible D gene (5 bases). Material: peripheral blood. The receptor was isolated from a woman aged 60-75 years with active or convalescent COVID-19. The CDR3 loop reads CASRAIQGLAYEQYF. In nucleotides, the CDR3 is TGTGCCAGCAGAGCCATCCAGGGCCTAGCCTACGAGCAGTACTTC.